What follows is one T cell receptor beta chain and its context. The sample comes from a study of CD8 T cells in Susac syndrome. When the RNA was reverse transcribed, random hexamers were used with an input of about 0.5 to 1 ug. An immunoSEQ multiplex PCR generated amplified TCR beta CDR3 products spanning 54 Vbeta and 13 Jbeta. TCRdb reprocessed the immunoSEQ multiplex PCR reads with MiXCR, giving one entry per CDR3 protein. The data hold 300,000 or so distinct CDR3 sequences, with roughly 94% observed a single time. There are 18 residues in the CDR3. The trim removed 0 bases at V and 5 bases at J, leaving 10 bases unmatched. Germline values: CDR1 KGHDR, CDR2 SFDVKD. Negative isolation yielded CD8+ and CD4+ T cells; FACS enriched TEMRA cells.

V gene TRBV24-1 combines with J gene TRBJ2-1, with 9 bases lining up with TRBD2. The receptor's source is a human donor with multiple sclerosis. Sequences were obtained from CD4+ T cells from PBMCs. CDR3 bases: TGTGCCACCAGTGATTTGGGGAAAGCGGGGGGCTTTCACAATGAGCAGTTCTTC. It translates to CATSDLGKAGGFHNEQFF.